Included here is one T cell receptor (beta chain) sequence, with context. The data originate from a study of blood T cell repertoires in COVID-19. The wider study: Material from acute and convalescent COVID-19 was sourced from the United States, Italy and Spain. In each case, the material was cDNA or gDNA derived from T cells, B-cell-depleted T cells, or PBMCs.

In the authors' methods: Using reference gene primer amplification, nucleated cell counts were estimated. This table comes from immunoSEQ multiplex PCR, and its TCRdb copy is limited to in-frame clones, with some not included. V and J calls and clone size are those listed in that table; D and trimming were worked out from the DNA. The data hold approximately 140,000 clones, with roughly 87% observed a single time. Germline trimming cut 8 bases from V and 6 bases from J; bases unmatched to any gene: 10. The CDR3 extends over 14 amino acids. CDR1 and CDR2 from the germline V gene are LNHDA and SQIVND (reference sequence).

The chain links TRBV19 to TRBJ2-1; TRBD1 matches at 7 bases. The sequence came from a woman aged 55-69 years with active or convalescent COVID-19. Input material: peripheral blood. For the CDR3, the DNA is TGTGCCAGTTCGGACAGGTTGACGTCCAATGAGCAGTTCTTC. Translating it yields CASSDRLTSNEQFF.